This entry features one TCR beta chain sequence. Germline V gene sequence: CDR1 SQVTM, CDR2 ANQGSEA. This CDR3 is 13 amino acids long. V dropped 4 bases and J dropped 0 bases, with 9 bases sitting between them. Method: immunoSEQ multiplex PCR; TCRdb's copy keeps in-frame clones and lacks some. In the table there are 310,000 or so clones, over 80% of which are singletons. The record originates from a study of blood T cell repertoires in COVID-19. This rearrangement joins TRBV29-1 to TRBJ1-1; no reliable D call. Sequencing was carried out using peripheral blood. The TCR comes from a man aged 25 to 40 with COVID-19, enrolled during active disease. The CDR3 DNA is TGCAGCGTTGGTCTCCTAATGAACACTGAAGCTTTCTTT. Translating it yields CSVGLLMNTEAFF.